Sequencing of this T cell receptor (beta chain) was carried out in a study of OX40 agonist ivuxolimab in advanced cancers. Turning to the study itself: The treatment was a fully human IgG2 OX40 agonist, ivuxolimab.

Of note for this clone: The antigen remains unidentified.

Trimming stripped 5 bases from V and 7 bases from J, with 12 bases between. The CDR3 is 13 amino acids. Looked up from germline, CDR1 is MNHEY and CDR2 is SMNVEV (reference sequence). Patients with a history of autoimmune disease or on systemic immunosuppression were excluded. Assay used: immunoSEQ multiplex PCR; TCRdb lists only in-frame clones, some missing. This sample has about 45,000 clones, with roughly 90% found just once. General study findings and limits: Low normalized T-cell clonal expansion also characterized some of the nonresponders. Expanded clones were, on average, more numerous among CD8+ T cells than CD4+.

The material was CD4+ or CD8+ T cells sorted from blood, obtained in a trial of the OX40 agonist ivuxolimab. The J gene is TRBJ1-5, the V gene TRBV27; D gene uncertain. This TCR was recovered from an adult with an advanced solid tumor such as melanoma, head and neck, liver or kidney cancer. The CDR3 nucleotides read TGTGCCAGCAGTCCCGCGCCATGGCAGCCCCAGCATTTT. This translates into CASSPAPWQPQHF.